Listed here are 22 T cell receptor beta chains from one sample, sequenced in a study of cytomegalovirus exposure and HLA in healthy donors. Some clones are missing from TCRdb's copy, which holds only in-frame ones; the method was immunoSEQ multiplex PCR. This table holds over 200,000 clones, about 91% found once. What was sequenced was PBMCs. The receptors come from a woman aged 18 to 35 in good health and CMV-seronegative.

As DNA, the CDR3 is TGTGCCAGCTCCACAAGGGACAGGGGGCTTCAGAACTATGGCTACACCTTC. It encodes CASSTRDRGLQNYGYTF. The chain uses TRBV27 and TRBJ1-2; 12 nucleotides match TRBD1. Trimming took 8 bases from V and 2 from J; bases not matched to a gene: 12. The CDR3 is 17 amino acids. Germline V lookup: CDR1 MNHEY, CDR2 SMNVEV (reference sequence).

Remarks on this clone: The junction departs from the called germline gene at one end, perhaps through a read error. The CDR3 protein is CASSLDNQGYEQYF. CDR3 DNA sequence: TGCGCCAGCAGTTTGGATAATCAGGGCTACGAGCAGTACTTC. The V call is TRBV5-1, the J call TRBJ2-7; a weak D match, TRBD1 (5 bases). The germline V gene has CDR1 SGHRS and CDR2 YFSETQ. The CDR3 has 14 amino acids.

V and J are TRBV27 and TRBJ2-1, with 12 bases aligning to TRBD2. This CDR3 has 19 amino acids. Trimming removed 6 bases from V and 6 bases from J; junction bases left unmatched: 18. CDR1 and CDR2 from the germline V gene are MNHEY and SMNVEV (reference sequence). The CDR3 bases are TGTGCCAGCAGGGTGGGGGGAAAAGGGCCTAGCGGGAGGGCCAATGAGCAGTTCTTC. Its translation: CASRVGGKGPSGRANEQFF.

This clone was counted a single time. This chain links TRBV4-3 with TRBJ2-1; TRBD1 might be the D (6 bases). There are 13 residues in the CDR3. Trimming cost V 4 bases and J 10 bases, with 14 bases left between them. Germline values: CDR1 LGHNA, CDR2 YSLEER. The CDR3 DNA reads TGCGCCAGCAGCCCCTTAACCAGGGGAGAGCAGTTCTTC. This sequence encodes CASSPLTRGEQFF.

The CDR3 DNA reads as TGTGCCAGCAGCGTAGGAGGAATCTATGGCTACACCTTC. Protein product: CASSVGGIYGYTF. The chain uses TRBV9 and TRBJ1-2, with D uncertain. Deletions cut 0 bases from V and 4 bases from J, with 7 bases between. The CDR3 extends over 13 amino acids. Per the germline V gene, CDR1 is SGDLS and CDR2 is YYNGEE.

The chain links TRBV7-2 to TRBJ2-1; D might be TRBD2 (5 bases). Germline assignment: CDR1 SGHTA and CDR2 FQGNSA. V lost 6 bases and J lost 5, with 20 bases in between. The CDR3 spans 16 residues. The CDR3 sequence: CASRNGKLPRDNEQFF. The DNA of the CDR3 is TGTGCCAGCAGGAACGGGAAACTCCCCAGAGACAATGAGCAGTTCTTC.

The rearrangement links TRBV7-6 to TRBJ2-2; 8 nucleotides agree with TRBD2. The trim removed 3 bases at V and 4 bases at J, leaving 7 bases unmatched. Per the germline V gene, CDR1 is SGHVS and CDR2 is FNYEAQ. CDR3 size: 16 residues. The CDR3 region is CASSFGAGGATGELFF. Here the CDR3 DNA reads TGTGCCAGCAGCTTTGGGGCCGGGGGGGCCACCGGGGAGCTGTTTTTT. Full variable domain (missing parts from reference TRBV7-6 and TRBJ2-2): GAGVSQSPRYKVTKRGQDVALRCDPISGHVSLYWYRQALGQGPEFLTYFNYEAQQDKSGLPNDRFSAERPEGSISTLTIQRTEQRDSAMYRCASSFGAGGATGELFFGEGSRLTVL.

V usage is TRBV19 and J usage is TRBJ2-7; possibly TRBD2 for D (6 bases). The CDR3 totals 14 residues. Germline lookup yields CDR1 LNHDA and CDR2 SQIVND (reference sequence). Trimming removed 10 bases from V and 0 bases from J, with 16 bases in between. CDR3 sequence: CATKTSWGSYEQYF. The CDR3 DNA reads as TGTGCCACTAAGACTAGTTGGGGCTCCTACGAGCAGTACTTC.

The chain links TRBV28 to TRBJ1-5; D remains ambiguous. Germline-derived CDR1 and CDR2 are MDHEN and SYDVKM. V was clipped by 0 bases and J by 9 bases, with 15 bases between them. There are 15 residues in the CDR3. CDR3 sequence: CASSLWDGGLGPQHF. The CDR3 DNA is TGTGCCAGCAGTTTATGGGACGGCGGACTTGGGCCCCAGCATTTT.

The chain has TRBV7-6 and TRBJ2-5, with TRBD2 matching 10 bases. The V gene's germline CDR1 is SGHVS and CDR2 FNYEAQ. This CDR3 spans 18 amino acids. Trimming took 2 bases from V and 3 from J; bases not matched to a gene: 12. The CDR3 DNA is TGTGCCAGCAGCTTATCACCTAGCGGGAGACGGTTGGAAGAGACCCAGTACTTC. The encoded protein is CASSLSPSGRRLEETQYF.

V is TRBV18 and J is TRBJ1-2; D is undetermined. The V end was cut by 2 bases, the J end by 6 bases, with 13 bases between. The CDR3 loop spans 14 amino acids. Germline loops: CDR1 KGHSH, CDR2 LQKENI. The CDR3 DNA sequence: TGTGCCAGCTCACCAGGAGTCGGAGGTAATGGCTACACCTTC. Translating it yields CASSPGVGGNGYTF.

The chain joins TRBV27 to TRBJ2-5, with D tentatively TRBD2 (6 bases). CDR1 and CDR2 (germline): MNHEY, SMNVEV (reference sequence). The CDR3 sequence is 14 residues long. V gave up 6 bases and J gave up 5 bases, with 16 bases separating them. In nucleotides, the CDR3 is TGTGCCAGCAGCCCCAGGTCTAGCGTCGAGACCCAGTACTTC. Its protein product is CASSPRSSVETQYF.

The CDR3 coding sequence is TGTGCCAGCAGTTTATCCCCCGAGTTCTCCTACGAGCAGTACTTC. Translated: CASSLSPEFSYEQYF. The genes are TRBV27 and TRBJ2-7; D unresolved. CDR1 is MNHEY and CDR2 is SMNVEV in the germline V gene (reference sequence). This CDR3 spans 15 amino acids. The germline V and J ends were trimmed by 0 bases and 0 bases, with 9 bases remaining between them.

V gene TRBV5-4 combines with J gene TRBJ2-7; TRBD1 aligns across 7 bases. This CDR3 has 16 residues. Per germline, CDR1 SGHNT and CDR2 YYREEE (reference sequence). The ends lost 4 bases at V and 3 bases at J; junction bases unmatched: 13. CDR3 sequence reads: CASSPTPGTASYEQYF. The DNA for the CDR3 is TGTGCCAGCAGCCCGACGCCCGGGACAGCAAGCTACGAGCAGTACTTC.

The rearrangement joins TRBV27 to TRBJ2-7; tentatively, D is TRBD2 (5 bases). This CDR3 comprises 13 residues. CDR1 is MNHEY and CDR2 is SMNVEV in the germline V gene (reference sequence). With 2 bases removed from V and 6 bases from J, the gap between germline ends came to 11 bases. CDR3 protein: CASSLSSRGEQYF. Written as DNA, the CDR3 is TGTGCCAGCAGTTTAAGTTCCCGGGGCGAGCAGTACTTC.

This rearrangement joins TRBV5-8 to TRBJ2-1, with 14 bases aligning to TRBD2. This CDR3 is built from 16 residues. Trimming took 2 bases from V and 7 from J; bases not matched to a gene: 5. CDR1 is SGHTS, CDR2 YDEGEE, per germline. CDR3 DNA sequence: TGTGCCAGCAGCTTTGGGACTAGCGGGAGCCTGAATGAGCAGTTCTTC. Encoded protein: CASSFGTSGSLNEQFF.

The rearrangement links TRBV28 to TRBJ2-7; 7 positions match TRBD2. The CDR3 extends over 15 amino acids. After removal of 6 bases from V and 1 base from J, the junction contained 9 bases not matched to a gene. CDR1 MDHEN and CDR2 SYDVKM come from the germline V gene. In nucleotides, the CDR3 is TGTGCCAGCAGATCCTCGGGGGGAGGGTCCTACGAGCAGTACTTC. It encodes CASRSSGGGSYEQYF.

This chain uses TRBV27 with TRBJ2-3; D may be TRBD2 (6 bases). There are 15 residues in the CDR3. Per the germline V gene, CDR1 is MNHEY and CDR2 is SMNVEV (reference sequence). Trimming cost V 5 bases and J 3 bases, with 15 bases left between them. The DNA for the CDR3 is TGTGCCAGCAGTCCGGGGACTGCAGGGACAGATACGCAGTATTTT. It is translated as CASSPGTAGTDTQYF.

The V gene is TRBV5-1, the J gene TRBJ2-7, with TRBD2 as a possible D gene (6 bases). The CDR3 runs 15 residues. The germline V and J ends were trimmed by 1 base and 2 bases, with 13 bases remaining between them. Germline V gene sequence: CDR1 SGHRS, CDR2 YFSETQ. CDR3 bases: TGCGCCAGCAGCTTGTCCCTAGCGACCGCCTACGAGCAGTACTTC. This translates into CASSLSLATAYEQYF.

The chain links TRBV5-6 to TRBJ2-7; the match to TRBD2 covers 12 bases. Losses at the gene ends were 4 bases for V and 6 bases for J; bases not matched to a gene: 14. The CDR3 length is 17 residues. Germline-derived CDR1 and CDR2 are SGHDT and YYEEEE. CDR3 amino acids: CASSLYDLAGGPSEQYF. CDR3 bases: TGTGCCAGCAGCCTTTACGATCTAGCGGGAGGGCCCTCCGAGCAGTACTTC.

This clone was seen a single time. The chain couples TRBV28 to TRBJ2-7, with D tentatively TRBD1 (5 bases). The V end was cut by 7 bases, the J end by 4 bases, with 17 bases between. CDR3 length: 14 residues. Germline-derived CDR1 and CDR2 are MDHEN and SYDVKM. The CDR3 sequence: CASKERQGSYEQYF. The CDR3 DNA reads TGTGCCAGCAAAGAACGGCAGGGATCGTACGAGCAGTACTTC.

The chain combines TRBV28 with TRBJ2-1; 10 positions match TRBD1. From germline, CDR1 is MDHEN and CDR2 SYDVKM. J was trimmed by 8 bases and V by 1 base; bases with no gene match: 11. The CDR3 is 17 amino acids. The CDR3: CASSLFPLGTGVHEQFF. DNA of the CDR3: TGTGCCAGCAGTTTATTCCCGCTGGGGACAGGGGTGCATGAGCAGTTCTTC.